Shown below are 29 T cell receptor beta chains from a single sample sequenced in a study of graft-versus-host responses after intestinal transplantation. Responders that carried the CFSE label, roughly 200,000 of them, were plated with roughly 200,000 irradiated, violet-dye-labeled stimulator cells. TCRdb's copy holds only in-frame clones and misses some; the assay was immunoSEQ multiplex PCR. The repertoire holds roughly 21,000 clones, less than 40% seen once, with roughly 8.4% in the top ten. The material sequenced was alloreactive CD8+ T cells from a mixed lymphocyte reaction culture, taken before intestinal transplant. Subset here: CFSE-low proliferating T cells sorted from approximately six-day pre-transplant mixed lymphocyte reaction (GvH or HvG direction). Receptors originate from a human patient who received an intestinal transplant.

The chain links TRBV7-6 to TRBJ1-1, with TRBD1 matching 10 bases. This CDR3 contains 16 residues. Germline V gene lookup returns CDR1 SGHVS and CDR2 FNYEAQ. The J segment lost 7 bases and the V segment lost 3 bases, leaving 11 bases of the junction unmatched. As DNA, the CDR3 is TGTGCCAGCAGCTTTTTGACAGGGGGCAAGGGTGGTGAAGCTTTCTTT. This translates into CASSFLTGGKGGEAFF.

This sequence joins TRBV5-6 and TRBJ2-7, with D perhaps TRBD1 or TRBD2 (5 bases each). This CDR3 region has 14 residues. V shed 2 bases and J shed 9 bases, with 18 bases lying between them. Germline V gene sequence: CDR1 SGHDT, CDR2 YYEEEE. CDR3 amino acids: CASSFGDPSHGQYF. CDR3 nucleotides: TGTGCCAGCAGCTTCGGGGACCCGAGTCACGGGCAGTACTTC.

V usage is TRBV29-1 and J usage is TRBJ1-1, with unresolved D. V was pared by 6 bases and J by 1 base, with 6 bases between. The germline V gene encodes CDR1 SQVTM and CDR2 ANQGSEA. The CDR3 loop spans 11 amino acids. The CDR3 protein is CSVTKNTEAFF. CDR3 DNA: TGCAGCGTGACAAAGAACACTGAAGCTTTCTTT.

Relative to its sample, this clone is medium-sized. V usage is TRBV28 and J usage is TRBJ2-5, with a weak D call TRBD1 (5 bases). Trimming took off 10 bases at V and 7 bases at J, with 16 bases between the two ends. Germline values: CDR1 MDHEN, CDR2 SYDVKM. The CDR3 length is 12 residues. The CDR3 DNA follows: TGTGCCATTGAGGACACATTGCGGACCCAGTACTTC. As protein: CAIEDTLRTQYF.

The chain carries TRBV20-1 and TRBJ2-7, with D unresolved. This CDR3 contains 11 residues. V was pared by 2 bases and J by 6 bases, with 8 bases between. CDR1 DFQATT and CDR2 SNEGSKA come from the germline V gene (reference sequence). Written as DNA, the CDR3 is TGCAGTGCTAGATTGGTCAGCGAGCAGTACTTC. The encoded protein is CSARLVSEQYF.

This clone is medium-sized in the sample. The rearrangement uses TRBV5-4 and TRBJ1-2, with 8 bases fitting TRBD1. The junction had 3 bases not matched to a gene; V was cut back by 4 bases and J by 4 bases. From germline, CDR1 is SGHNT and CDR2 YYREEE (reference sequence). CDR3 length equals 13 residues. This CDR3 reads CASSGGTGYGYTF. CDR3 nucleotides: TGTGCCAGCAGCGGCGGGACAGGCTATGGCTACACCTTC.

V and J are TRBV27 and TRBJ2-1; TRBD2 matches at 10 bases. Trimming at V came to 0 bases and at J to 0 bases, leaving 5 bases not matched to a gene. CDR3 length: 18 amino acids. The V gene's germline CDR1 is MNHEY and CDR2 SMNVEV (reference sequence). CDR3 DNA sequence: TGTGCCAGCAGTTTATCCGGACTAGCGGAGAGCTCCTACAATGAGCAGTTCTTC. Translation gives CASSLSGLAESSYNEQFF.

The V gene is TRBV4-1, the J gene TRBJ2-1; no reliable D call. This CDR3 is built from 19 residues. With 1 base removed from V and 1 base from J, the gap between germline ends came to 20 bases. Germline CDR1 and CDR2: MGHRA and YSYEKL. This chain's CDR3 is CASSQASQAASVSYNEQFF. The DNA for the CDR3 is TGCGCCAGCAGCCAAGCATCCCAGGCGGCTAGTGTTTCCTACAATGAGCAGTTCTTC.

The rearrangement uses TRBV15 and TRBJ1-3, with D unclear. Between the trimmed V and J ends, which lost 1 base and 0 bases, there was a span of 7 bases. CDR1 LNHNV and CDR2 YYDKDF come from the germline V gene (reference sequence). The CDR3 is 15 residues long. Written as DNA, the CDR3 is TGTGCCACCAGCAGAGTCGAGGACTCTGGAAACACCATATATTTT. Its translation: CATSRVEDSGNTIYF.

The CDR3 protein is CASSTTDRPNTEAFF. The CDR3, as DNA: TGTGCCAGCAGCACGACGGACAGACCGAACACTGAAGCTTTCTTT. V gene TRBV7-9 combines with J gene TRBJ1-1, with D perhaps matching TRBD1 (6 bases). V was clipped by 5 bases and J by 1 base, with 14 bases between them. Germline CDR1 and CDR2: SEHNR and FQNEAQ (reference sequence). The CDR3 length is 15 residues.

This clone came up once. V usage is TRBV4-2 and J usage is TRBJ1-1; no clear D gene. Germline V gene sequence: CDR1 LGHNA, CDR2 YNFKEQ. This CDR3 is 12 amino acids long. V was shortened by 8 bases and J by 8 bases, with 15 bases between the two germline ends. CDR3 DNA sequence: TGTGCCAGCGGCCCGGAGAGAGGAGAAGCTTTCTTT. Translated, it gives CASGPERGEAFF.

This clone has a handful of counts. The J gene is TRBJ2-7, the V gene TRBV4-1; 8 bases match TRBD2. Germline lookup yields CDR1 MGHRA and CDR2 YSYEKL. The V segment lost 8 bases and the J segment 5 bases; nucleotides outside the gene matches: 8. There are 13 residues in the CDR3. In DNA, the CDR3 is TGCGCCAGCGCCCGCCTAGCGGGTGACGAGCAGTACTTC. As protein: CASARLAGDEQYF.

The rearrangement uses TRBV6-1 and TRBJ2-7; D is possibly TRBD1 or TRBD2 (5 bases each). The ends were cut back, 0 bases at V and 1 base at J, with 7 bases in the middle. The CDR3 contains 14 residues. From germline, CDR1 is MNHNS and CDR2 SASEGT. The chain's CDR3 is CASSEAGVSYEQYF. As DNA, the CDR3 is TGTGCCAGCAGTGAAGCGGGGGTGTCCTACGAGCAGTACTTC.

The rearrangement joins TRBV7-6 to TRBJ2-7; D call uncertain. The germline V gene has CDR1 SGHVS and CDR2 FNYEAQ. The V end lost 2 bases, the J end lost 0 bases, and 26 bases lay between the germline ends. This CDR3 spans 20 amino acids. In DNA, the CDR3 is TGTGCCAGCAGCTTAAGTGTAAACGGTCTTAACTACCCCCGCTCCTACGAGCAGTACTTC. Protein sequence: CASSLSVNGLNYPRSYEQYF.

This sequence joins TRBV5-1 and TRBJ1-3, with D possibly being TRBD1 (5 bases). V shed 4 bases and J shed 0 bases, with 11 bases lying between them. The CDR3 has 15 amino acids. The germline V gene encodes CDR1 SGHRS and CDR2 YFSETQ. CDR3 region: CASSAGRLSGNTIYF. The CDR3 DNA follows: TGCGCCAGCAGCGCGGGACGTCTCTCTGGAAACACCATATATTTT.

This clone rates as medium-sized. The chain couples TRBV12-5 to TRBJ1-5; 7 bases are a match to TRBD1. Germline loops: CDR1 LGHNT, CDR2 FRNRAP. This CDR3 has 15 amino acids. V dropped 2 bases and J dropped 3; count of bases not matched to a gene: 4. The CDR3 DNA follows: TGTGCTAGTGGTTTGTTAGACAGGGCCAATCAGCCCCAGCATTTT. This encodes CASGLLDRANQPQHF.

The rearrangement uses TRBV9 and TRBJ2-7; 10 nucleotides agree with TRBD2. The CDR3 covers 16 residues. The junction had 9 bases not matched to a gene; V was cut back by 4 bases and J by 2 bases. The V gene's germline CDR1 is SGDLS and CDR2 YYNGEE. CDR3 region: CASSNSPGLATYEQYF. The CDR3 DNA follows: TGTGCCAGCAGCAACTCTCCGGGACTAGCGACCTACGAGCAGTACTTC.

Notes on this clone: Other nucleotide sequences in the sample specify the same CDR3. This sequence joins TRBV4-1 and TRBJ2-7; D is uncertain. The CDR3 is 13 amino acids. Deletions cut 2 bases from V and 0 bases from J, with 5 bases between. Germline CDR1 MGHRA, CDR2 YSYEKL. Here the CDR3 reads CASSQTISYEQYF. In DNA form, the CDR3 reads TGCGCCAGCAGCCAAACCATCTCCTACGAGCAGTACTTC.

The gene calls are TRBV11-3 and TRBJ2-7; 8 nucleotides match TRBD1. The CDR3 loop spans 13 amino acids. J gave up 3 bases and V 3 bases, and 1 base lay outside the gene matches. Germline V lookup: CDR1 SGHNT, CDR2 YENEEA. CDR3 DNA: TGTGCCAGCAGCTTTGGGACAGGCTACGAGCAGTACTTC. This encodes CASSFGTGYEQYF.

The chain links TRBV7-9 to TRBJ2-1; 7 nucleotides agree with TRBD2. Germline V gene lookup returns CDR1 SEHNR and CDR2 FQNEAQ (reference sequence). CDR3 size: 12 residues. After removal of 7 bases from V and 8 bases from J, the junction contained 5 bases not matched to a gene. As DNA, the CDR3 is TGTGCCAGCACCGTCGGGGGGTATGAGCAGTTCTTC. Residues: CASTVGGYEQFF.

The CDR3 DNA sequence: TGTGCCAGCAGCCGATTAGTCAGCCGCTATAAGACAAACCCTGGAAACACCATATATTTT. Its translation: CASSRLVSRYKTNPGNTIYF. This chain joins TRBV28 and TRBJ1-3; D ambiguous. Trimming removed 6 bases from V and 2 bases from J, with 29 bases in between. The germline V gene has CDR1 MDHEN and CDR2 SYDVKM. This CDR3 has 20 amino acids.

The chain carries TRBV6-6 and TRBJ1-5; D remains ambiguous. With 6 bases removed from V and 4 bases from J, the gap between germline ends came to 7 bases. In germline, CDR1 is MNHNY, CDR2 SVGAGI (reference sequence). CDR3 length: 12 amino acids. The CDR3 nucleotides are TGTGCCAGCAGGCTGGGGAATCAGCCCCAGCATTTT. Translating it yields CASRLGNQPQHF.

The rearrangement links TRBV9 to TRBJ2-2, with D perhaps matching TRBD1 or TRBD2 (5 bases each). The germline V gene encodes CDR1 SGDLS and CDR2 YYNGEE. Trimming left V 4 bases short and J 0 bases short, with 16 bases between. The CDR3 contains 17 residues. The CDR3, as DNA: TGTGCCAGCAGCCACCCGAATGGGGGAGCGAACACCGGGGAGCTGTTTTTT. Its translation: CASSHPNGGANTGELFF. Complete variable domain (other parts from reference TRBV9 and TRBJ2-2): DSGVTQTPKHLITATGQRVTLRCSPRSGDLSVYWYQQSLDQGLQFLIQYYNGEERAKGNILERFSAQQFPDLHSELNLSSLELGDSALYFCASSHPNGGANTGELFFGEGSRLTVL.

The CDR3 sequence is CASSQGQGGYGYTF. In nucleotides, the CDR3 is TGCGCCAGCAGCCAAGGCCAGGGCGGCTATGGCTACACCTTC. The chain couples TRBV4-3 to TRBJ1-2, with D possibly being TRBD1 (5 bases). CDR1 is LGHNA and CDR2 is YSLEER in the germline V gene. This CDR3 has 14 residues. V shed 1 base and J shed 4 bases, with 10 bases lying between them.

This chain joins TRBV9 and TRBJ2-7; D unclear. V was trimmed by 0 bases and J by 6 bases, leaving 10 bases between them. Germline V gene lookup returns CDR1 SGDLS and CDR2 YYNGEE. The CDR3 loop spans 13 amino acids. The CDR3 is CASSVADRTEQYF. In DNA, the CDR3 is TGTGCCAGCAGCGTAGCTGACCGAACCGAGCAGTACTTC.

This clone turned up a few times. The chain uses TRBV12-5 and TRBJ2-3; 10 nucleotides line up with TRBD2. The V gene's germline CDR1 is LGHNT and CDR2 FRNRAP. With 6 bases clipped from V and 6 bases from J, the junction kept 9 bases outside the gene matches. The CDR3 runs to 15 residues. The CDR3 DNA follows: TGTGCTAGTGGCCCCGGGACTAGCGTCTCCGATACGCAGTATTTT. It encodes CASGPGTSVSDTQYF.

This clone was seen a handful of times. This rearrangement joins TRBV5-6 to TRBJ1-1; D is undetermined. CDR1 is SGHDT, CDR2 YYEEEE, per germline. The V and J ends lost 4 bases and 4 bases respectively, with 14 bases between them. CDR3 length equals 14 residues. This CDR3 is CASSPWGGFTEAFF. The CDR3 DNA follows: TGTGCCAGCAGCCCTTGGGGAGGGTTCACTGAAGCTTTCTTT.

The V and J genes are TRBV16 and TRBJ2-3, with D hard to call. The CDR3 has 15 amino acids. Per germline, CDR1 KGHSY and CDR2 FQNENV. V was shortened by 1 base and J by 0 bases, with 8 bases between the two germline ends. CDR3 amino acids: CASSQFWRSTDTQYF. The DNA of the CDR3 is TGTGCCAGCAGCCAATTCTGGCGGAGCACAGATACGCAGTATTTT.

This clone was observed once. J is TRBJ2-2 and V is TRBV11-1; 10 bases fit TRBD2. The J segment lost 5 bases and the V segment lost 1 base, leaving 4 bases of the junction unmatched. Per germline, CDR1 SGHAT and CDR2 FQDESV (reference sequence). The CDR3 is 16 residues long. The CDR3 is CASSLEVSGRTGELFF. In DNA form, the CDR3 reads TGTGCCAGCAGCTTAGAAGTTAGCGGGAGGACCGGGGAGCTGTTTTTT.